One sample yielded the 4 T cell receptor beta chains listed below, sequenced in a study of monozygotic twins with inflammatory bowel disease. TCRdb reanalyzed the 5' RACE reads and collapses them to one entry per CDR3 protein, without DNA. This table holds 300,000 to 350,000 distinct CDR3 sequences. The sample taken for sequencing was blood. The receptors come from a human donor with ulcerative colitis or Crohn's disease, or a healthy co-twin of an affected twin (not recorded which).

The rearrangement uses TRBV6-5 and TRBJ1-2; checking the TCRdb D call of TRBD1 is not possible without DNA. Germline CDR1 reads MNHEY; CDR2 reads SVGAGI. This CDR3 has 16 residues. CDR3 protein: CASSYLDRVTNYGYTF.

The V and J genes are TRBV20-1 and TRBJ2-7; TCRdb outputs TRBD2, but without DNA this stays unchecked. Germline CDR1 DFQATT, CDR2 SNEGSKA (reference sequence). This CDR3 has 12 residues. CDR3 sequence: CSARVGSHEQYF.

The CDR3: CASKVSGRTDTQYF. The chain uses TRBV19 and TRBJ2-3; TCRdb indicates TRBD2, and absent DNA this call remains unverified. The CDR3 has 14 residues. The germline V gene has CDR1 LNHDA and CDR2 SQIVND (reference sequence).

V is TRBV7-8 and J is TRBJ2-1; TCRdb names TRBD2, which stays unverified in the absence of DNA. This CDR3 has 15 residues. From germline, CDR1 is SGHVS and CDR2 FQNEAQ. The CDR3 loop is CASSNRDYSYNEQFF.